Presented here are 7 T cell receptor beta chains from one specimen sequenced in a study of T cell responses to AZD1222 COVID-19 vaccine. TCRdb keeps only in-frame clones here, not all; method: immunoSEQ multiplex PCR. There are over 150,000 clones in the sample; approximately 92% occur only once, and 1.6% lies in the top ten. The starting material was peripheral blood, obtained on day 0 of AZD1222 vaccination. These TCRs come from an adult in good health.

The chain couples TRBV28 to TRBJ2-1, with 9 bases identical to TRBD1. The V and J ends lost 1 base and 4 bases, in that order; junction bases with no gene match: 5. The CDR3 runs 16 residues. The germline V gene encodes CDR1 MDHEN and CDR2 SYDVKM. Written as DNA, the CDR3 is TGTGCCAGCAGTTTATTACAGGGGGCCCGTTACAATGAGCAGTTCTTC. This codes for CASSLLQGARYNEQFF. The full variable domain, its missing parts supplied by reference TRBV28 and TRBJ2-1, is DVKVTQSSRYLVKRTGEKVFLECVQDMDHENMFWYRQDPGLGLRLIYFSYDVKMKEKGDIPEGYSVSREKKERFSLILESASTNQTSMYLCASSLLQGARYNEQFFGPGTRLTVL.

The rearrangement joins TRBV4-1 to TRBJ1-3; D remains ambiguous. V lost 3 bases and J lost 3, with 6 bases in between. CDR3 size: 13 residues. Germline loops: CDR1 MGHRA, CDR2 YSYEKL. DNA of the CDR3: TGCGCCAGCAGCCAGATACGTGGAAACACCATATATTTT. Its protein product is CASSQIRGNTIYF.

The chain recombines TRBV18 with TRBJ2-5; possibly TRBD2 for D (6 bases). Trimming removed 3 bases at V and 2 bases at J, with 10 bases between. The CDR3 has 14 residues. Looked up from germline, CDR1 is KGHSH and CDR2 is LQKENI. CDR3: CASSPLGGQETQYF. The CDR3 DNA is TGTGCCAGCTCACCTCTGGGGGGTCAAGAGACCCAGTACTTC.

This chain connects TRBV24-1 to TRBJ2-7; the D gene is possibly TRBD1 (6 bases). Trimming took off 1 base at V and 4 bases at J, with 22 bases between the two ends. CDR1 is KGHDR, CDR2 SFDVKD, per germline. The CDR3 is 18 amino acids. DNA of the CDR3: TGTGCCACCAGTGATTTCGGGCGTAGGACAGCCCCTTATTACGAGCAGTACTTC. It is translated as CATSDFGRRTAPYYEQYF.

This rearrangement joins TRBV4-1 to TRBJ1-5; no clear D gene. The CDR3 contains 15 residues. V lost 0 bases to trimming and J lost 7 bases, with 13 bases between them. The germline V gene has CDR1 MGHRA and CDR2 YSYEKL. The CDR3 protein is CASSQDLGLRQPQHF. The CDR3 DNA is TGCGCCAGCAGCCAAGATCTGGGTTTAAGGCAGCCCCAGCATTTT.

The genes are TRBV5-1 and TRBJ2-7, with 11 bases matching TRBD2. After removal of 4 bases from V and 2 bases from J, the junction contained 5 bases not matched to a gene. Germline assignment: CDR1 SGHRS and CDR2 YFSETQ. The CDR3 totals 15 residues. DNA of the CDR3: TGCGCCAGCAGCACCACTAGCGGGGGCCCCTACGAGCAGTACTTC. This encodes CASSTTSGGPYEQYF. Combining the CDR3 with reference TRBV5-1 and TRBJ2-7 gives the whole variable domain KAGVTQTPRYLIKTRGQQVTLSCSPISGHRSVSWYQQTPGQGLQFLFEYFSETQRNKGNFPGRFSGRQFSNSRSEMNVSTLELGDSALYLCASSTTSGGPYEQYFGPGTRLTVT.

V and J are TRBV7-9 and TRBJ1-1; 7 bases agree with TRBD1. CDR1 is SEHNR, CDR2 FQNEAQ, per germline (reference sequence). J gave up 4 bases and V 5 bases, and 10 bases lay outside the gene matches. This CDR3 comprises 15 residues. The DNA for the CDR3 is TGTGCCAGCAGCGGGAACAGGGGCGCGAGCACTGAAGCTTTCTTT. Protein sequence: CASSGNRGASTEAFF.